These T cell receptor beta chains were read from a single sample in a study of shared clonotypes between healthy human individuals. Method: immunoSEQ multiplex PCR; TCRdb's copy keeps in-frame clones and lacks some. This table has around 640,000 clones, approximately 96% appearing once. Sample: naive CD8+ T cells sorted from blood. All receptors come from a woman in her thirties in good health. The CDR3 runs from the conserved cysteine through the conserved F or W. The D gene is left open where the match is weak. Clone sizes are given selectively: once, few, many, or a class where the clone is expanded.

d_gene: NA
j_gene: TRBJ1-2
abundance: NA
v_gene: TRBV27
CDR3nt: TGTGCCAGCAGCCTGGACGGGCTCGGCTACACCTTC
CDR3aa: CASSLDGLGYTF

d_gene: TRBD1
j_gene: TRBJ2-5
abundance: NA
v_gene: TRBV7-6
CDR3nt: TGTGCCAGCAGCTTCCGGACAGGGTCGCAAGAGACCCAGTACTTC
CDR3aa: CASSFRTGSQETQYF

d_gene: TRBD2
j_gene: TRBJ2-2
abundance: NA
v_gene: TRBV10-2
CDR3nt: TGCGCCAGTGAGCGGGAAGGCGGGGAGCTGTTTTTT
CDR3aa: CASEREGGELFF

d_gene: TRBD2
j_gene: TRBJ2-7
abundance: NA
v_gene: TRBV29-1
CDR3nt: TGCAGCGTTGAGCTAGCGGGAGGCTACGAGCAGTACTTC
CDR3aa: CSVELAGGYEQYF

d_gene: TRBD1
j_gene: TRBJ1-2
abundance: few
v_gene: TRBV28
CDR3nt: TGTGCCAGCAGCCCACAGGGGGATGGCTACACCTTC
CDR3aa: CASSPQGDGYTF

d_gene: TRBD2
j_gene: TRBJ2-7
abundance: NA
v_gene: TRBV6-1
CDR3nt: TGTGCCAGCAGTGAAGGCGGGGACTACGCCTACGAGCAGTACTTC
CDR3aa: CASSEGGDYAYEQYF

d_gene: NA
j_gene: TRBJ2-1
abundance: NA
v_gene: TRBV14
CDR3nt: TGTGCCAGCAGCCAAGTTTACAGCTCCTACAATGAGCAGTTCTTC
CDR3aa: CASSQVYSSYNEQFF

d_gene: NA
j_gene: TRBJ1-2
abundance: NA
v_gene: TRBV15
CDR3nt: TGTGCCACCAGCCCACAGAAGGGGGGAGCTAACTATGGCTACACCTTC
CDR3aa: CATSPQKGGANYGYTF

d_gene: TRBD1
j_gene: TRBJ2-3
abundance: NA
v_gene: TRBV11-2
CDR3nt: TGTGCCAGCAGTCAAGGACAGGGGGCAGATACGCAGTATTTT
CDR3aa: CASSQGQGADTQYF

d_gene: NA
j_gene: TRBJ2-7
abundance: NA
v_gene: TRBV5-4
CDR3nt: TGTGCCAGCAGCTTGGCGGCAGGGGAACACGAGCAGTACTTC
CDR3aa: CASSLAAGEHEQYF

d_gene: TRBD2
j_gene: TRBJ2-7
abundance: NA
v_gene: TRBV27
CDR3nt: TGTGCCAGCAGTTCCCGCGGGAGCTCCTACGAGCAGTACTTC
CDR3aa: CASSSRGSSYEQYF

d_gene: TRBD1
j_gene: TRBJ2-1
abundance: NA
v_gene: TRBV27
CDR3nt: TGTGCCAGCAGACCAACAGACAGGGTGTACAATGAGCAGTTCTTC
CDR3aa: CASRPTDRVYNEQFF

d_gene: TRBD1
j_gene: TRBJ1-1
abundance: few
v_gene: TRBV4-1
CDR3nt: TGCGCCAGCAGTCTCGTGACAGGGTCTAACATTGAAGCTTTCTTT
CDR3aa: CASSLVTGSNIEAFF

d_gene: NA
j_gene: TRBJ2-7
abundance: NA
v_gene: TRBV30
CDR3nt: TGTGCCTGGAGTGTAGGGTACGGCAGCAAACACGAGCAGTACTTC
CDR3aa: CAWSVGYGSKHEQYF

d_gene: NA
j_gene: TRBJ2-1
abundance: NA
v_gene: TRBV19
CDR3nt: TGTGCCAGTAGTATAGTAGGGCAGGGTAGCAATGAGCAGTTCTTC
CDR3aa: CASSIVGQGSNEQFF

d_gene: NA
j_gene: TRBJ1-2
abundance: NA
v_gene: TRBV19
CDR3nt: TGTGCCAGTAGTCCGGGAAGCAACTATGGCTACACCTTC
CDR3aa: CASSPGSNYGYTF

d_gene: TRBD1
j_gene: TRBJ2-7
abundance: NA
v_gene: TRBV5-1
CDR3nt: TGCGCCAGCAGCGTCGACAGGGCCGGCTACGAGCAGTACTTC
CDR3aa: CASSVDRAGYEQYF

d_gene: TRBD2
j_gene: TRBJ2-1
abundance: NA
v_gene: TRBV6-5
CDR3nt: TGTGCCAGCAGTTACCTTAGCGGGTCCGACAATGAGCAGTTCTTC
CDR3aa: CASSYLSGSDNEQFF

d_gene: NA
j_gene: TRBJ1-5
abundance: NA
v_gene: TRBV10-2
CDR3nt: TGCGCCAGCAGTCGACGGCAGGGGTTCGATCAGCCCCAGCATTTT
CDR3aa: CASSRRQGFDQPQHF

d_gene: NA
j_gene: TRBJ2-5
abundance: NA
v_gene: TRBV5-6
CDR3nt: TGTGCCAGCAGCTCAGAGCTCCGGGACACAAGGGAGACCCAGTACTTC
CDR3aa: CASSSELRDTRETQYF

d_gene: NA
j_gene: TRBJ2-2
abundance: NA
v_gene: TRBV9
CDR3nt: TGTGCCAGCAGCGTAGTGAGCACCGGGGAGCTGTTTTTT
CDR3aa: CASSVVSTGELFF

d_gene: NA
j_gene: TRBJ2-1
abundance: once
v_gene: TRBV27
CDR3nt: TGTGCCAGCAGTTCTCGGGGGAGCTCCTACAATGAGCAGTTCTTC
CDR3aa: CASSSRGSSYNEQFF

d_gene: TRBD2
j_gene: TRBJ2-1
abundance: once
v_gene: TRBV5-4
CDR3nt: TGTGCCAGCAGCTGGGCTAGCGGGAGCTACAATGAGCAGTTCTTC
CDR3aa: CASSWASGSYNEQFF

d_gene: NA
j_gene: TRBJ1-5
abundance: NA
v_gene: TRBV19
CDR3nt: TGTGCCAGTAGCTCCGGGTCGGTGGTCAATCAGCCCCAGCATTTT
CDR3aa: CASSSGSVVNQPQHF

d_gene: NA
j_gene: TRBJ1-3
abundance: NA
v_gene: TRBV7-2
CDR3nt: TGTGCCAGCAGCGAAGCGGGGCTTGGAAACACCATATATTTT
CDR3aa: CASSEAGLGNTIYF

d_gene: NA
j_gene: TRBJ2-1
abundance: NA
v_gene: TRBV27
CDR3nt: TGTGCCAGCAGTTTATCTGGACGCCACAATGAGCAGTTCTTC
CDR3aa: CASSLSGRHNEQFF

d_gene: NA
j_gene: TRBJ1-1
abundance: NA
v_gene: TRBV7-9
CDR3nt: TGTGCCAGCAGAAATCCGGGCGGGAACACTGAAGCTTTCTTT
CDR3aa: CASRNPGGNTEAFF

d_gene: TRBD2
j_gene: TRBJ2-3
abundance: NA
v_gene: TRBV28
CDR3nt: TGTGCCAGCGCGTATAGCGGGGGCACAGATACGCAGTATTTT
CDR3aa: CASAYSGGTDTQYF

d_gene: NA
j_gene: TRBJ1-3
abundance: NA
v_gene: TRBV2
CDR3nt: TGTGCCAGCCGGGAAGGTGGAGGCTCTGGAAACACCATATATTTT
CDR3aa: CASREGGGSGNTIYF

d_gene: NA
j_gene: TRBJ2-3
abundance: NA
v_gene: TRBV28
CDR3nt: TGTGCCAGCAGGGGTGTGGCGGAACTCACAGATACGCAGTATTTT
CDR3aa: CASRGVAELTDTQYF

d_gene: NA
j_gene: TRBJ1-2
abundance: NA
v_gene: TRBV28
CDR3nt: TGTGCCAGCAGTTTACCGGAGAACTATGGCTACACCTTC
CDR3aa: CASSLPENYGYTF

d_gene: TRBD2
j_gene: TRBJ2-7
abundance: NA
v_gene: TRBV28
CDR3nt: TGTGCCAGCAGTCTTGGGCTAGCGGGAGGTACCTACGAGCAGTACTTC
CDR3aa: CASSLGLAGGTYEQYF

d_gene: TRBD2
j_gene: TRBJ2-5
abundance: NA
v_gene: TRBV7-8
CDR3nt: TGTGCCAGCAGCTTGGGACTAGTGGGGACCCAGTACTTC
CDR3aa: CASSLGLVGTQYF

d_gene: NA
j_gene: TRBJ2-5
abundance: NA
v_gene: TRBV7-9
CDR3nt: TGTGCCAGCAGCTTCGGGGGACTTCAAGAGACCCAGTACTTC
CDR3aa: CASSFGGLQETQYF

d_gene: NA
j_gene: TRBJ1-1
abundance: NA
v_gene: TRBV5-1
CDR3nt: TGCGCCAGCAGCTTGTCCCCGGAGGGGGACACTGAAGCTTTCTTT
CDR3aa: CASSLSPEGDTEAFF

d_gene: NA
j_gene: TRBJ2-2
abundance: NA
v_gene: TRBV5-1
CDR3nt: TGCGCCAGCAGATGGTTAGCGTCCGGGGAGCTGTTTTTT
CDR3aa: CASRWLASGELFF

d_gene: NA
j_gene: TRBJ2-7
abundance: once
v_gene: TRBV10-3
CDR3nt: TGTGCCATCAGTGAACTAGCTTCCGAGCAGTACTTC
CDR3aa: CAISELASEQYF

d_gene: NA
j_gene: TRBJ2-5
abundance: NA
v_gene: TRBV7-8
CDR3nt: TGTGCCAGCAGCTTCGGGACGGGACAAGAGACCCAGTACTTC
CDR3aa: CASSFGTGQETQYF

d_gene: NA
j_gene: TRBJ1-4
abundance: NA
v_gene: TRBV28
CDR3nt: TGTGCCAGCAGTTGGCCGGCCGAAAAACTGTTTTTT
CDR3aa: CASSWPAEKLFF

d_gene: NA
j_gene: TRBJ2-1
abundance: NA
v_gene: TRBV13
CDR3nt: TGTGCCAGCAGCTCAAGCGGTCGCTCCTACAATGAGCAGTTCTTC
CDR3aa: CASSSSGRSYNEQFF

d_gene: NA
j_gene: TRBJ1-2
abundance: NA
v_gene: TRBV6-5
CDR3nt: TGTGCCAGCAGTTACTCGAGTAAGAACCACGGCTACACCTTC
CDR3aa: CASSYSSKNHGYTF

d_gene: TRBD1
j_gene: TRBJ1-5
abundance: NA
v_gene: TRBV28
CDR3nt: TGTGCCAGCAGCCGTACACTCCTGCAGGGGGGTAAGTCACAGCCCCAGCATTTT
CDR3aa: CASSRTLLQGGKSQPQHF

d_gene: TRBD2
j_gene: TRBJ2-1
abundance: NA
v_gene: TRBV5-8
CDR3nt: TGTGCCAGCAGCCCCCGACTAGCGGGAGTAGAAAATGAGCAGTTCTTC
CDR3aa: CASSPRLAGVENEQFF

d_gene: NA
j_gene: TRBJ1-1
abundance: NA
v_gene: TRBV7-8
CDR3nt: TGTGCCAGCAGCTTTATGGGCAGGTCTAACACTGAAGCTTTCTTT
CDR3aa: CASSFMGRSNTEAFF

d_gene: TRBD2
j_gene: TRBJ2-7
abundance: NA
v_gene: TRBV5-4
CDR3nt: TGTGCCAGCAGCTTGGCCGGGCTAGCGGACTACGAGCAGTACTTC
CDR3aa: CASSLAGLADYEQYF

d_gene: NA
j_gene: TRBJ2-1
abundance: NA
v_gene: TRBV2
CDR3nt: TGTGCCAGCAAAAATTGGAGAAGCCCCGACAATGAGCAGTTCTTC
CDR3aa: CASKNWRSPDNEQFF

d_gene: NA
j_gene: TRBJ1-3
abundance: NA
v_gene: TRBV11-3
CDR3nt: TGTGCCAGCAGCTCGGGAAACACCATATATTTT
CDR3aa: CASSSGNTIYF

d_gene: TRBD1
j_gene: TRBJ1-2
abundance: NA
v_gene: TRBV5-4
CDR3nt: TGTGCCAGCAGCCCATCACCGACAGGGACGGAAGGCTACACCTTC
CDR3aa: CASSPSPTGTEGYTF

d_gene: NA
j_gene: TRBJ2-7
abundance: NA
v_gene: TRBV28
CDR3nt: TGTGCCAGCAGTACCCGGAGTCACGAGCAGTACTTC
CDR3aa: CASSTRSHEQYF

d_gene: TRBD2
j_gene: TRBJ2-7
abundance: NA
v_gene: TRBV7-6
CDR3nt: TGTGCCAGCAGCATCGGTAGCGGGAGCCCCTACGAGCAGTACTTC
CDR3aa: CASSIGSGSPYEQYF

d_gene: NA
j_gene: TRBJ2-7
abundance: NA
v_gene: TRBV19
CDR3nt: TGTGCCAGTAGCATGGGGTTATACTACGAGCAGTACTTC
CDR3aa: CASSMGLYYEQYF

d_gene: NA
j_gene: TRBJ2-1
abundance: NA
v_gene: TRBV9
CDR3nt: TGTGCCAGCAGCGTATGGTCAGGGGCGGAGAATGAGCAGTTCTTC
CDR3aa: CASSVWSGAENEQFF

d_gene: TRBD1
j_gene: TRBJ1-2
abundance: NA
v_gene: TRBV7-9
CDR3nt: TGTGCCAGCAGCCCCTCAATGGGACAGAATCTTGGCTACACCTTC
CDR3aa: CASSPSMGQNLGYTF

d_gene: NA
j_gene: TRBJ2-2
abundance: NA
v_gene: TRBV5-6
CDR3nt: TGTGCCAGCAGCTTGGTTACGGGGACCGGGGAGCTGTTTTTT
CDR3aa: CASSLVTGTGELFF